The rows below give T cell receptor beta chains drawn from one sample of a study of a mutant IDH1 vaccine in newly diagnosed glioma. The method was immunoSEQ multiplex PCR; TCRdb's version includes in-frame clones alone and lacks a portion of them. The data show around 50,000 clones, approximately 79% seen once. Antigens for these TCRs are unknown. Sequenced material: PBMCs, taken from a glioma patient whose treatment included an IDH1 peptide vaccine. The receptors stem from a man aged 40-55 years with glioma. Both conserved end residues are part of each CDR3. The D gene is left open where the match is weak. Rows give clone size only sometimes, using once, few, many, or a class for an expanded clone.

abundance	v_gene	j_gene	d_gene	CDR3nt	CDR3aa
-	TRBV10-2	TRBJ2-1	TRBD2	TGCGCCAGCACCGAGACTAGCGGGGGGGCCGGTGAGCAGTTCTTC	CASTETSGGAGEQFF
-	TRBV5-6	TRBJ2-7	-	TGTGCCAGCAGCTTGGGGACTGTCAACGAGCAGTACTTC	CASSLGTVNEQYF
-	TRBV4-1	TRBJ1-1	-	TGCGCCAGCAGCCCCGGTTGGGGGGCGGTCACTGAAGCTTTCTTT	CASSPGWGAVTEAFF
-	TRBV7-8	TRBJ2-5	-	TGTGCCAGCAGCCGAAAGGGGTGGGATGGGGAGACCCAGTACTTC	CASSRKGWDGETQYF
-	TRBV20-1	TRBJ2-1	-	TGCAGTGCGGGGACCTACAATGAGCAGTTCTTC	CSAGTYNEQFF
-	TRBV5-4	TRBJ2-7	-	TGTGCCAGCAGCTTTGAGTGGGCGGACGAGCAGTACTTC	CASSFEWADEQYF
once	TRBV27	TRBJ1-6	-	TGTGCCAGCACCTCGGGAGGATTGGGGTCACCCCTCCACTTT	CASTSGGLGSPLHF
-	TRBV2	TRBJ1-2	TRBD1	TGTGCCAGCAGTGAAGGGACAGGGGTTGATGGCTACACCTTC	CASSEGTGVDGYTF
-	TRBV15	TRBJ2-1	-	TGTGCCACCAGCAGAGACAGGGCTATAAACAATGAGCAGTTCTTC	CATSRDRAINNEQFF
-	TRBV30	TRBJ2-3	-	TGTGCCTGGAGTGTTCAGGGAACAGATACGCAGTATTTT	CAWSVQGTDTQYF
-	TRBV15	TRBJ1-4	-	TGTGCCACCAGCAGAGATACGGGCAGGGGCAGCGAAAAACTGTTTTTT	CATSRDTGRGSEKLFF
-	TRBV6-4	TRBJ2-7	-	TGTGCCAGCATCCTCCCCTACGAGCAGTACTTC	CASILPYEQYF
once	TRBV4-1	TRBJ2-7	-	TGCGCCAGCAGCCAAGCGCGGCAGGATATTATAGAGTACTTC	CASSQARQDIIEYF
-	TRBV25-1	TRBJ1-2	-	TGTGCCAGCAGTGAGGGGAGGGTTGGCTACACCTTC	CASSEGRVGYTF
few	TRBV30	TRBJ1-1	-	TGTGCCTGGAGTCGGCAGGGCATGAACACTGAAGCTTTCTTT	CAWSRQGMNTEAFF
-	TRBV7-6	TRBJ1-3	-	TGTGCCAGCAGCCCGGGCCCTGGAAACACCATATATTTT	CASSPGPGNTIYF
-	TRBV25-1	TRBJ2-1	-	TGTGCCAGCAGTGAATCTCCGGGAAGGGAGCAGTTCTTC	CASSESPGREQFF
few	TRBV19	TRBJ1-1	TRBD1	TGTGCCAGTAGTATTCCATGGACAGGGAGGACCACTGAAGCTTTCTTT	CASSIPWTGRTTEAFF
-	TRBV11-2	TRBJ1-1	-	TGTGCCAGCATCGTCCCCTTCCGGGGCGGGAACACTGAAGCTTTCTTT	CASIVPFRGGNTEAFF
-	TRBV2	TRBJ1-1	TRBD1	TGTGCCAGCAGTGGACAGGGGGGAAACACTGAAGCTTTCTTT	CASSGQGGNTEAFF
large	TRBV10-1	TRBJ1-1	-	TGCGCCACTGCCCCCCGGAGCGACACTGAAGCTTTCTTT	CATAPRSDTEAFF
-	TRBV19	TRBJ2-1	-	TGTGCCAGTAGTATATGGGGGATCTCCTACAATGAGCAGTTCTTC	CASSIWGISYNEQFF
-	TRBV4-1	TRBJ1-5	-	TGCGCCAGCAGTCAAAACCTTGGCAATCAGCCCCAGCATTTT	CASSQNLGNQPQHF
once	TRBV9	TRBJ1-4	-	TGTGCCAGCAGCGTAGCAACGGGACCGAATGAAAAACTGTTTTTT	CASSVATGPNEKLFF
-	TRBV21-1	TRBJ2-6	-	TGTGCCAGCAGCAAAGAAACAGAACTCCTCTCTGGGGCCAACGTCCTGACTTTC	CASSKETELLSGANVLTF
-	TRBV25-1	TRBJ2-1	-	TGTGCCAGCGCCGCGGGTGGGGCCCATGAGCAGTTCTTC	CASAAGGAHEQFF
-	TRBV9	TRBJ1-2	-	TGTGCCAGCAGCGTAGGGAGGGCTGGGGATGGCTACACCTTC	CASSVGRAGDGYTF